Included here is one TCR beta chain sequence, with context. These data are taken from a study of blood T cell repertoires in COVID-19. About the study: Material from acute and convalescent COVID-19 was sourced from the United States, Italy and Spain. Sources were T cells, B-cell-depleted T cells, or PBMCs; the material itself was cDNA or gDNA.

In the original workflow: Estimation of nucleated cell counts relied on the amplification of reference gene primers. TCRdb keeps only in-frame clones here, not all; method: immunoSEQ multiplex PCR. Clone size and V and J calls were adopted from that table, with D and trimming inferred from the DNA. The table records about 80,000 clones, over 70% of them present only once. The sample taken for sequencing was peripheral blood. The TCR originated in a human donor in a cohort sampled during active COVID-19.

CDR3 sequence (DNA): TGTGCCAGTAGTATATGGGGCCCAGCGCCAGAGACCCAGTACTTC. Protein product: CASSIWGPAPETQYF. The chain joins TRBV19 to TRBJ2-5; perhaps TRBD1 as D (5 bases). With 2 bases removed from V and 4 bases from J, the gap between germline ends came to 14 bases. This CDR3 is 15 amino acids long. In germline, CDR1 is LNHDA, CDR2 SQIVND (reference sequence). Complete variable domain (other parts from reference TRBV19 and TRBJ2-5): DGGITQSPKYLFRKEGQNVTLSCEQNLNHDAMYWYRQDPGQGLRLIYYSQIVNDFQKGDIAEGYSVSREKKESFPLTVTSAQKNPTAFYLCASSIWGPAPETQYFGPGTRLLVL.